Following are 5 T cell receptor beta chains from one sample sequenced in a study of cytomegalovirus exposure and HLA in healthy donors. With 60 Vbeta and 13 Jbeta primers, the PCR was carried out. The assay was immunoSEQ multiplex PCR, and TCRdb's table has in-frame clones only and misses some. The table includes 140,000 to 150,000 clones, 60% to 80% detected once. Sequenced sample: PBMCs. The receptors shown here come from a woman in her 30s in good health and CMV-seronegative.

The chain links TRBV7-8 to TRBJ1-4, with 12 positions matching TRBD1. Germline values: CDR1 SGHVS, CDR2 FQNEAQ. The junction had 5 bases not matched to a gene; V was cut back by 5 bases and J by 10 bases. The CDR3 is 14 amino acids. Here the CDR3 reads CASSPGTGGGKLFF. The DNA for the CDR3 is TGTGCCAGCAGCCCCGGGACAGGGGGCGGAAAACTGTTTTTT.

The rearrangement joins TRBV2 to TRBJ1-1; TRBD1 matches at 9 bases. The V and J ends lost 6 bases and 12 bases, in that order; junction bases with no gene match: 11. Germline V gene sequence: CDR1 SNHLY, CDR2 FYNNEI. This CDR3 is built from 13 residues. The CDR3 DNA reads TGTGCCAGCAGGGCTACGACAGGGGGTAAATCTTTCTTT. Amino acids: CASRATTGGKSFF.

This chain links TRBV2 with TRBJ1-1, with a possible D match to TRBD1 (6 bases). The CDR3 spans 15 residues. Germline assignment: CDR1 SNHLY and CDR2 FYNNEI. V lost 7 bases and J 5 bases, leaving 20 bases between the germline ends. CDR3 DNA sequence: TGTGCCAGCACAACGGCAGGGGCTGGCCAGACTGAAGCTTTCTTT. Its translation: CASTTAGAGQTEAFF.

This clone was picked up many times. The V and J genes are TRBV4-1 and TRBJ1-5; no clear D. The CDR3 length is 15 residues. The V and J ends lost 4 bases and 7 bases respectively, with 17 bases between them. The germline CDR1 and CDR2 sequences are MGHRA and YSYEKL. The CDR3 nucleotides read TGCGCCAGCAGCCCCCTCCGCGGAGACGGGCAGCCCCAGCATTTT. This translates into CASSPLRGDGQPQHF.

This clone was detected only a few times. CDR3 in amino acids: CASSYSLVQGGGYTF. CDR3 nucleotide sequence: TGTGCCAGCAGTTACTCGTTGGTGCAGGGTGGGGGCTACACCTTC. The rearrangement joins TRBV6-5 to TRBJ1-2; the D gene is possibly TRBD1 (5 bases). CDR1 MNHEY and CDR2 SVGAGI come from the germline V gene. CDR3 length: 15 amino acids. V shed 0 bases and J shed 8 bases, with 16 bases lying between them.